The 16 T cell receptor beta chains in this list originate from one sample, sequenced in a study of PD-1 blockade in classical Hodgkin lymphoma. Specified time point: cycle 4 day 1 (C4D1), after more than five weeks of nivolumab. Every single patient, without exception, relapsed after autologous stem cell transplantation, and brentuximab vedotin exposure varied. The assay was immunoSEQ multiplex PCR, and TCRdb's table has in-frame clones only and misses some. Of just under 65,000 clones listed, under 95% are singletons. This specimen was peripheral blood mononuclear cells (PBMCs), taken before the fourth cycle of nivolumab. All receptors come from a human donor with classical Hodgkin lymphoma.

This chain joins TRBV30 and TRBJ1-2, with TRBD1 identical over 11 bases. Germline CDR1 is GTSNPN and CDR2 is SVGIG (reference sequence). CDR3 length: 14 residues. The ends lost 5 bases at V and 5 bases at J; junction bases unmatched: 7. Written as DNA, the CDR3 is TGTGCCTGGCATAGGACAGGGGGCGGGTATGGCTACACCTTC. Protein: CAWHRTGGGYGYTF.

The V and J genes are TRBV5-4 and TRBJ1-1; D remains unclear. Germline-derived CDR1 and CDR2 are SGHNT and YYREEE (reference sequence). This CDR3 is 16 amino acids long. V was pared by 5 bases and J by 0 bases, with 17 bases between. This CDR3 is CASRPAGEGMNTEAFF. Here the CDR3 DNA reads TGTGCCAGCAGACCCGCCGGGGAAGGGATGAACACTGAAGCTTTCTTT. Drawing the rest from reference TRBV5-4 and TRBJ1-1, the complete variable domain is ETGVTQSPTHLIKTRGQQVTLRCSSQSGHNTVSWYQQALGQGPQFIFQYYREEENGRGNFPPRFSGLQFPNYSSELNVNALELDDSALYLCASRPAGEGMNTEAFFGQGTRLTVV.

V is TRBV29-1 and J is TRBJ1-3; D ambiguous. Germline CDR1 and CDR2: SQVTM and ANQGSEA. The CDR3 spans 13 residues. V was shortened by 7 bases and J by 2 bases, with 12 bases between the two germline ends. The CDR3 sequence: CSAWLQPGNTIYF. CDR3 coding DNA: TGCAGCGCCTGGCTGCAGCCTGGAAACACCATATATTTT.

V gene TRBV5-5 combines with J gene TRBJ2-7, with D possibly TRBD2 on 6 matching bases. This CDR3 is built from 15 residues. CDR1 and CDR2 from the germline V gene are SGHKS and YYEKEE (reference sequence). V was cut by 3 bases and J by 2 bases, with 15 bases left in between. CDR3 protein: CASSSGGRGPYEQYF. As DNA, the CDR3 is TGTGCCAGCAGCTCCGGGGGACGAGGGCCCTACGAGCAGTACTTC.

In its sample, this clone was seen once. The genes are TRBV19 and TRBJ2-7; maybe TRBD2 (5 bases). The CDR3 has 13 residues. With 7 bases removed from V and 5 bases from J, the gap between germline ends came to 15 bases. The germline CDR1 and CDR2 sequences are LNHDA and SQIVND (reference sequence). In DNA, the CDR3 is TGTGCCAGTAAAGAAGCGGAAGACCACGAGCAGTACTTC. This gives the protein CASKEAEDHEQYF.

This clone was observed a single time. V usage is TRBV7-8 and J usage is TRBJ1-5; perhaps TRBD1 as D (6 bases). Trimming removed 5 bases from V and 5 bases from J, with 10 bases in between. The CDR3 has 13 residues. Looked up from germline, CDR1 is SGHVS and CDR2 is FQNEAQ. The CDR3 DNA reads as TGTGCCAGCAGCAGGGACATTGATCAGCCCCAGCATTTT. This gives the protein CASSRDIDQPQHF.

The chain combines TRBV5-1 with TRBJ2-7, with D perhaps TRBD1 (6 bases). The germline gives CDR1 SGHRS, CDR2 YFSETQ. The CDR3 consists of 16 residues. V was trimmed by 1 base and J by 0 bases, leaving 14 bases between them. The CDR3 coding sequence is TGCGCCAGCAGCTTGCAGGGGATTCCCCTCTCCTACGAGCAGTACTTC. This encodes CASSLQGIPLSYEQYF.

In this sample, this clone turned up a few times. CDR3 sequence: CAWGEYGYTF. In nucleotides, the CDR3 is TGTGCCTGGGGGGAGTATGGCTACACCTTC. The chain employs TRBV30 and TRBJ1-2; D is unclear. This CDR3 is 10 amino acids long. Per the germline V gene, CDR1 is GTSNPN and CDR2 is SVGIG (reference sequence). Trimming took 5 bases from V and 5 from J, leaving 6 bases between them.

This chain uses TRBV7-2 with TRBJ1-2, with TRBD1 as a possible D gene (5 bases). V lost 4 bases, J lost 8 bases, and 17 bases lay in between. CDR1 and CDR2 from the germline V gene are SGHTA and FQGNSA. The CDR3 is made up of 14 amino acids. CDR3 DNA sequence: TGTGCCAGCAGCTCCCGGTGGGATGGGGGGGGCTACACCTTC. Its translation: CASSSRWDGGGYTF.

The J gene is TRBJ2-7, the V gene TRBV7-9; TRBD1 aligns across 7 bases. This CDR3 region has 15 residues. CDR1 and CDR2 from the germline V gene are SEHNR and FQNEAQ (reference sequence). With V trimmed by 5 bases and J by 2 bases, 9 bases remained unmatched. This chain's CDR3 is CASSAPTGSPYEQYF. DNA of the CDR3: TGTGCCAGCAGCGCACCGACAGGGAGCCCCTACGAGCAGTACTTC. The full variable domain, completed using reference TRBV7-9 and TRBJ2-7, is DTGVSQNPRHKITKRGQNVTFRCDPISEHNRLYWYRQTLGQGPEFLTYFQNEAQLEKSRLLSDRFSAERPKGSFSTLEIQRTEQGDSAMYLCASSAPTGSPYEQYFGPGTRLTVT.

The gene calls are TRBV20-1 and TRBJ2-7, with D unclear. The length of the CDR3 is 11 residues. Trimming removed 6 bases from V and 6 bases from J, with 12 bases in between. Germline assignment: CDR1 DFQATT and CDR2 SNEGSKA (reference sequence). The CDR3 protein is CSAGSSPEQYF. CDR3 nucleotides: TGCAGTGCGGGCAGTTCTCCCGAGCAGTACTTC.

The chain has TRBV10-2 and TRBJ1-2; D gene uncertain. Between the trimmed V and J ends, which lost 3 bases and 2 bases, there was a span of 22 bases. Per germline, CDR1 WSHSY and CDR2 SAAADI. The CDR3 runs to 18 residues. The CDR3 DNA follows: TGCGCCAGCAGTGATAAAAGTTTGTCCGTGAGGGTGAACTATGGCTACACCTTC. This translates into CASSDKSLSVRVNYGYTF.

V and J are TRBV5-1 and TRBJ2-4; no clear D. The CDR3 loop spans 13 amino acids. Looked up from germline, CDR1 is SGHRS and CDR2 is YFSETQ. V lost 0 bases and J lost 7, with 8 bases in between. The CDR3 loop is CASSLEISNIQYF. CDR3 in DNA: TGCGCCAGCAGCTTGGAAATTTCGAACATTCAGTACTTC.

V and J are TRBV9 and TRBJ2-1; the D gene is possibly TRBD2 (6 bases). The CDR3 runs 14 residues. CDR1 is SGDLS, CDR2 YYNGEE, per germline. The V and J ends lost 2 bases and 5 bases respectively, with 11 bases between them. The CDR3 here is CASSVGGANNEQFF. The CDR3 region has the DNA TGTGCCAGCAGCGTCGGCGGGGCCAACAATGAGCAGTTCTTC.

This sequence joins TRBV11-2 and TRBJ1-1, with a tentative D call TRBD1 (5 bases). The CDR3 sequence is 13 residues long. Deletions cut 3 bases from V and 7 bases from J, with 12 bases between. Germline V CDR1 and CDR2: SGHAT, FQNNGV. The CDR3: CASSFRGMGEAFF. DNA for the CDR3: TGTGCCAGCAGCTTCCGGGGGATGGGTGAAGCTTTCTTT.

V usage is TRBV5-6 and J usage is TRBJ1-1; no reliable D call. V shed 0 bases and J shed 1 base, with 10 bases lying between them. CDR3 length: 15 amino acids. Germline CDR1 reads SGHDT; CDR2 reads YYEEEE. The DNA of the CDR3 is TGTGCCAGCAGCTTGGTCCGGGCTAGGAACACTGAAGCTTTCTTT. Translating gives CASSLVRARNTEAFF.